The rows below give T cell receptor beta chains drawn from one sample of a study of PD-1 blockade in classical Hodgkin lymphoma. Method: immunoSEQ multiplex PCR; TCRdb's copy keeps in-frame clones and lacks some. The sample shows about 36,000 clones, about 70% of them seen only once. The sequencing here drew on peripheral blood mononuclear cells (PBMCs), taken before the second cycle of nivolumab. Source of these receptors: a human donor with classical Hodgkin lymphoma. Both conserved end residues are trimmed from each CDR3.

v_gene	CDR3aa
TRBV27	ASSSPPGTGETQY
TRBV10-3	AIGGVSYEQY
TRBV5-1	ASSLARFGGQNSPLH
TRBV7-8	ASSLARNTEAF
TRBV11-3	ASSLSGVNTEAF
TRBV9	ASSGTRQELDGYT
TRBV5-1	ASSSGTVAYEQY
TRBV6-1	ATCFGTGACNEQF
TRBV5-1	ASSPGTGNTGELF
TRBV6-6	ASRPTGGAGTEAF
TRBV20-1	SGITNTEAF
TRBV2	ASRRDETGETGELF
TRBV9	ASSVRAGNEQF
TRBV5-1	ASSLTSGTNTDTQY
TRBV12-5	ASGLVRGGTPSYEQY
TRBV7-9	ASSPVLAHTEAF
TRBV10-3	AISDALTNYGYT
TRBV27	ASSRQRSSYEQY
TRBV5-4	ASSSEYEADEQF
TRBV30	GLGGTGELF
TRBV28	ASSLFGRLAGKGTDTQY
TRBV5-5	ASSLENSSEF
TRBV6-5	ASSRGQGYGYT
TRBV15	ATSSSVPDTQY
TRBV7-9	ASSPVGNEQF
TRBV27	ASSLRDRGQSSYGYT